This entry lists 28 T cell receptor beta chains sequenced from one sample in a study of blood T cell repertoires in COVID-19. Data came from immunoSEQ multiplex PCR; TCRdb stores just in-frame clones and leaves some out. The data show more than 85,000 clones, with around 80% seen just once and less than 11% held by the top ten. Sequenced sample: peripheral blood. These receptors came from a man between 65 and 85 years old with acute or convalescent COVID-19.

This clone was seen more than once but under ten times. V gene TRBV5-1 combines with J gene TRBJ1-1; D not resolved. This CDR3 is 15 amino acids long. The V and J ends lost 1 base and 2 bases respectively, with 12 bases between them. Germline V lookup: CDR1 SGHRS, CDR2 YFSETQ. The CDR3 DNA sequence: TGCGCCAGCAGCTTGATACCGGGTACTAACACTGAAGCTTTCTTT. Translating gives CASSLIPGTNTEAFF. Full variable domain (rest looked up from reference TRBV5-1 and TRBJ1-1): KAGVTQTPRYLIKTRGQQVTLSCSPISGHRSVSWYQQTPGQGLQFLFEYFSETQRNKGNFPGRFSGRQFSNSRSEMNVSTLELGDSALYLCASSLIPGTNTEAFFGQGTRLTVV.

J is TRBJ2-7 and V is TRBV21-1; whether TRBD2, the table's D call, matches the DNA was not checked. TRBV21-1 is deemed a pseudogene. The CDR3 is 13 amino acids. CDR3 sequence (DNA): TGTGCCGGGGGGACTGGCCCAATAGGGTGGCAGTACTTC. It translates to CAGGTGPIGWQYF.

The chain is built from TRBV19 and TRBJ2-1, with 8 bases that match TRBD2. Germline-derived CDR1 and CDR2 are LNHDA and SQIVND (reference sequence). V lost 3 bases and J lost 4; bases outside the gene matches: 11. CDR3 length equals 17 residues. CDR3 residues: CASSILPVAGTYNEQFF. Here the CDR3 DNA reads TGTGCCAGTAGTATTCTCCCCGTAGCGGGAACGTACAATGAGCAGTTCTTC. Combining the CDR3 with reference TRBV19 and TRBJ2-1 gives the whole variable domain DGGITQSPKYLFRKEGQNVTLSCEQNLNHDAMYWYRQDPGQGLRLIYYSQIVNDFQKGDIAEGYSVSREKKESFPLTVTSAQKNPTAFYLCASSILPVAGTYNEQFFGPGTRLTVL.

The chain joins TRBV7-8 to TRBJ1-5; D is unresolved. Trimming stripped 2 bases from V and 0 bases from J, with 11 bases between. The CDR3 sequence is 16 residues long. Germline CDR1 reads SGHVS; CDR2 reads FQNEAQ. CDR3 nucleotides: TGTGCCAGCAGCTTATATCGGGTCACTAGCAATCAGCCCCAGCATTTT. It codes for CASSLYRVTSNQPQHF.

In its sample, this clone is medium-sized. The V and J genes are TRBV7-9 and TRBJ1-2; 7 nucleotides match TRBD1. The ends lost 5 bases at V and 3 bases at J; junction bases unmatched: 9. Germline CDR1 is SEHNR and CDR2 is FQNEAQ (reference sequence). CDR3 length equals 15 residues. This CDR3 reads CASSTTQGKDYGYTF. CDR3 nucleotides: TGTGCCAGCAGCACAACACAGGGGAAGGACTATGGCTACACCTTC.

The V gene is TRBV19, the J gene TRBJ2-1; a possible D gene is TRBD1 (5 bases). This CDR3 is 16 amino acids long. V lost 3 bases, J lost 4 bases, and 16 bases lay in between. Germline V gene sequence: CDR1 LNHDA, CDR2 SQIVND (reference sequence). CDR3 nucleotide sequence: TGTGCCAGTAGTATGAAGGGGCGCATGTTATACAATGAGCAGTTCTTC. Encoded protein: CASSMKGRMLYNEQFF.

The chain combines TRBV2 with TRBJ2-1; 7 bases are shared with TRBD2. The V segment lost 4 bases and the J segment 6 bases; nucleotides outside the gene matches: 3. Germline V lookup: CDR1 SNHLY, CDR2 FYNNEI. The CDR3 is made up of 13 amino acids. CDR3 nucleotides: TGTGCCAGCAGTGGGGGGGGTGGCAATGAGCAGTTCTTC. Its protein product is CASSGGGGNEQFF.

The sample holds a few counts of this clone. The CDR3 DNA sequence: TGTGCCAGCAGTTTGACAGGGCCGGGCATTGGCAATCAGCCCCAGCATTTT. Protein product: CASSLTGPGIGNQPQHF. The chain combines TRBV27 with TRBJ1-5, with 7 bases identical to TRBD1. With V trimmed by 3 bases and J by 2 bases, 10 bases remained unmatched. Looked up from germline, CDR1 is MNHEY and CDR2 is SMNVEV (reference sequence). The CDR3 runs 17 residues.

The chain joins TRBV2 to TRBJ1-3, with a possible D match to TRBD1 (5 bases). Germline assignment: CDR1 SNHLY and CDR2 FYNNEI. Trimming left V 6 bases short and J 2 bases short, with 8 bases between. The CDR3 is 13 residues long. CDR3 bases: TGTGCCAGCAGCGCGGGACCTGGAAACACCATATATTTT. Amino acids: CASSAGPGNTIYF. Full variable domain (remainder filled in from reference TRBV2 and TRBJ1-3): EPEVTQTPSHQVTQMGQEVILRCVPISNHLYFYWYRQILGQKVEFLVSFYNNEISEKSEIFDDQFSVERPDGSNFTLKIRSTKLEDSAMYFCASSAGPGNTIYFGEGSWLTVV.

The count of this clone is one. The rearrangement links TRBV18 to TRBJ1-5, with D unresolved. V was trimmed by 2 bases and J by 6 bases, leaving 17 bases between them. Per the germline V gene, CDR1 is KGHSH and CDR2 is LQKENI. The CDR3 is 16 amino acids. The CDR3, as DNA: TGTGCCAGCTCACCAATGAATAGTGGGCAGTTTCAGCCCCAGCATTTT. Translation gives CASSPMNSGQFQPQHF.

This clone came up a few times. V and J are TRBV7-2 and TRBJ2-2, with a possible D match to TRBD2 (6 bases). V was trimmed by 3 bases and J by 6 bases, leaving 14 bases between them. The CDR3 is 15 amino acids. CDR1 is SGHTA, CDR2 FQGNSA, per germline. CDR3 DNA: TGTGCCAGCAGCTTGGTCGGTTGGGGGGCCGGGGAGCTGTTTTTT. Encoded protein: CASSLVGWGAGELFF.

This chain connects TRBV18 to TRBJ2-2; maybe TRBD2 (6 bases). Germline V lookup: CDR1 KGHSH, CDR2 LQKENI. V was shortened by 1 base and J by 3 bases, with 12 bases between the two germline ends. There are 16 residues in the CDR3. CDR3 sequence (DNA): TGTGCCAGCTCACCACGGCGGGGTTCCGACACCGGGGAGCTGTTTTTT. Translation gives CASSPRRGSDTGELFF.

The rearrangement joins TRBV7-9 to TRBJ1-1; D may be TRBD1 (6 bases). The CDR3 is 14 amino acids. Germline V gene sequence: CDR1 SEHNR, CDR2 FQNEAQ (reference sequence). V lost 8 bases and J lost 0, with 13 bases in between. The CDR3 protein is CASPQGTMNTEAFF. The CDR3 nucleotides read TGTGCCAGCCCCCAGGGGACAATGAACACTGAAGCTTTCTTT. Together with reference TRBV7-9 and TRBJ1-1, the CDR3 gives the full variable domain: DTGVSQNPRHKITKRGQNVTFRCDPISEHNRLYWYRQTLGQGPEFLTYFQNEAQLEKSRLLSDRFSAERPKGSFSTLEIQRTEQGDSAMYLCASPQGTMNTEAFFGQGTRLTVV.

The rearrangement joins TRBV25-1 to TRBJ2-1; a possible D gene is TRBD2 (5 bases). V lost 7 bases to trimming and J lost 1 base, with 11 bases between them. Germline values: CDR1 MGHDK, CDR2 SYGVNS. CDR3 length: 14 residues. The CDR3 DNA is TGTGCCAGCAAACTTTCGGGGTCCTACAATGAGCAGTTCTTC. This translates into CASKLSGSYNEQFF.

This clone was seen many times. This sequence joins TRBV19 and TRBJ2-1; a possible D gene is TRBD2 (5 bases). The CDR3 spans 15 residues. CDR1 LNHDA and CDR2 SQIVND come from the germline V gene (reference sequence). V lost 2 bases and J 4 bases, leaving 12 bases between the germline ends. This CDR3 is CASSIQEWRYNEQFF. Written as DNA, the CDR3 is TGTGCCAGTAGTATACAGGAGTGGAGGTACAATGAGCAGTTCTTC. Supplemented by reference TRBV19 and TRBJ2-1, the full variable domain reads DGGITQSPKYLFRKEGQNVTLSCEQNLNHDAMYWYRQDPGQGLRLIYYSQIVNDFQKGDIAEGYSVSREKKESFPLTVTSAQKNPTAFYLCASSIQEWRYNEQFFGPGTRLTVL.

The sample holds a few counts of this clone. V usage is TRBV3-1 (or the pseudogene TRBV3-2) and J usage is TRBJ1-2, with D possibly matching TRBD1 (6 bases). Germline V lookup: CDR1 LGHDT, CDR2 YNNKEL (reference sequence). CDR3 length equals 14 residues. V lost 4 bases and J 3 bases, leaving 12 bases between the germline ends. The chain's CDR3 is CASSLRDNYYGYTF. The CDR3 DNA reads TGTGCCAGCAGCCTCCGGGACAACTACTATGGCTACACCTTC.

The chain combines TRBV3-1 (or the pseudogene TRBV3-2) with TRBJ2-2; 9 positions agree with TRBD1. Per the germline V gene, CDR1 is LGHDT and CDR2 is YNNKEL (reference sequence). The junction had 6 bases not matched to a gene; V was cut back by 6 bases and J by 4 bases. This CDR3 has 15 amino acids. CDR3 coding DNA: TGTGCCAGCAGTTGGGGACAGGGAGGCACCGGGGAGCTGTTTTTT. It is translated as CASSWGQGGTGELFF.

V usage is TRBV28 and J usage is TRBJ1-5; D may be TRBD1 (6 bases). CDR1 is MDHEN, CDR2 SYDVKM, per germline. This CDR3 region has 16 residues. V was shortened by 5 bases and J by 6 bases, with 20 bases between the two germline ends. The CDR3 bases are TGTGCCAGCAGTCCTCTAGGGACAAAGGACGGTCAGCCCCAGCATTTT. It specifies CASSPLGTKDGQPQHF.

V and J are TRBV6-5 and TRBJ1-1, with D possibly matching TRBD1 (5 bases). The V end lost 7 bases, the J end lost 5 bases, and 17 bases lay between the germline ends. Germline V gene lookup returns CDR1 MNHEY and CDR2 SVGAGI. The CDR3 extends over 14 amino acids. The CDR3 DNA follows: TGTGCCAGCACCTCTGACGCTGGGGGGACTGAAGCTTTCTTT. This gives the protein CASTSDAGGTEAFF.

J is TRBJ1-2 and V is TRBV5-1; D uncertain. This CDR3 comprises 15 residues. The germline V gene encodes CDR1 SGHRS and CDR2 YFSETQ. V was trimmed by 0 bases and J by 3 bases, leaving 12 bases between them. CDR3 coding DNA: TGCGCCAGCAGCTTGGTTCCGGCGGGTGACTATGGCTACACCTTC. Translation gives CASSLVPAGDYGYTF.

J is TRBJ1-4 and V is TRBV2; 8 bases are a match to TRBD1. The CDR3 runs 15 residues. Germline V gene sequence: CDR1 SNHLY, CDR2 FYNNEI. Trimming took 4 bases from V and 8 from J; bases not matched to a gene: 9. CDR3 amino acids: CASSARTGLQEKLFF. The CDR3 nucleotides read TGTGCCAGCAGTGCCAGGACAGGGTTGCAGGAAAAACTGTTTTTT.

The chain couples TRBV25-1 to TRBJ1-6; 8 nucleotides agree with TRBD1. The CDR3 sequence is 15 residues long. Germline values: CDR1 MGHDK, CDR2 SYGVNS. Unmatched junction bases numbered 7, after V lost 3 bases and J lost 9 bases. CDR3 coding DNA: TGTGCCAGCAGTGACTTTACAGGGGGTATTTCACCCCTCCACTTT. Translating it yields CASSDFTGGISPLHF.

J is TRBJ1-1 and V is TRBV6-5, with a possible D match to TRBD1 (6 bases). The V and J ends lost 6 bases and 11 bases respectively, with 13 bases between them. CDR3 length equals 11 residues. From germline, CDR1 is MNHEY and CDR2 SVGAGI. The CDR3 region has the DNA TGTGCCAGCAGGAGGAACAGGGACGCTTTCTTT. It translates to CASRRNRDAFF.

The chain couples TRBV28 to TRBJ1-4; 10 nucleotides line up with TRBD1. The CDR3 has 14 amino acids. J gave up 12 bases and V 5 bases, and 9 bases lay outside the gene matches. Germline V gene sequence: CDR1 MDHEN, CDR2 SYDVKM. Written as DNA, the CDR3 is TGTGCCAGCAGTCTCCGACAGGGGGCGGGGGAACTGTTTTTT. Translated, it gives CASSLRQGAGELFF.

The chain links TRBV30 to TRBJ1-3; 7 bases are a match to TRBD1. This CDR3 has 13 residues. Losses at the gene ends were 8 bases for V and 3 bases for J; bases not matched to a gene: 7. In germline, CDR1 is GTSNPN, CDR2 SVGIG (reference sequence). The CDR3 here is CARTTGNGNTIYF. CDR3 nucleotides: TGTGCCCGAACGACAGGGAATGGAAACACCATATATTTT.

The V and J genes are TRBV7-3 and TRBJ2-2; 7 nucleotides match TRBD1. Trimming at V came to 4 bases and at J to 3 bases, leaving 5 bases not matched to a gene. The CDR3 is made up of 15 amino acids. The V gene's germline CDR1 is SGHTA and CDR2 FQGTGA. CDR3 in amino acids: CASSSTGLDTGELFF. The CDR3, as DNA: TGTGCCAGCAGCTCGACAGGGTTGGACACCGGGGAGCTGTTTTTT.

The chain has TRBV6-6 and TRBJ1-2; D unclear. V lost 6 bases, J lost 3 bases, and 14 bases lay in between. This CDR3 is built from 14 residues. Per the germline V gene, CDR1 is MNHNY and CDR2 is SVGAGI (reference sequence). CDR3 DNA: TGTGCCAGCAGCCTCCGGAGCGTTGACTATGGCTACACCTTC. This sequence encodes CASSLRSVDYGYTF.

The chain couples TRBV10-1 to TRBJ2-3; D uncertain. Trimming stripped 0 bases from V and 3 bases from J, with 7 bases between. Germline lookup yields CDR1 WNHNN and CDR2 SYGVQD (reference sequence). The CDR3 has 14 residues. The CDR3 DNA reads TGCGCCAGCAGTGAGTCTCTAGTGACAGATACGCAGTATTTT. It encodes CASSESLVTDTQYF.